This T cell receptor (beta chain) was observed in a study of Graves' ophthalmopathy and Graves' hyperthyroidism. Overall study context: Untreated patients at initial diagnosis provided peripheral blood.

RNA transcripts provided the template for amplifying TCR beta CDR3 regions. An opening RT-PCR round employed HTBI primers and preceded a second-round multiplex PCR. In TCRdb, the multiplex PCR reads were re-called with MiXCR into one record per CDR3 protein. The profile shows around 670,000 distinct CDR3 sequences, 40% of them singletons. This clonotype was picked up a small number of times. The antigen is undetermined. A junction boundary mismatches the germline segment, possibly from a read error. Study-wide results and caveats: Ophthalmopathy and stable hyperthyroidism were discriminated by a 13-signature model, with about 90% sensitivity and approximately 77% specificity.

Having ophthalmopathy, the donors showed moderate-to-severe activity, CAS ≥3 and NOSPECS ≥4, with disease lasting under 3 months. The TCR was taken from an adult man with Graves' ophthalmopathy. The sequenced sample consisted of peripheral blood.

The DNA for the CDR3 is TGTGCCAGCCAGACAGGACTGAACACTAAAGCTTTCTTT. As protein: CASQTGLNTKAFF. The chain combines TRBV6-6 with TRBJ1-1; a weak D match, TRBD1 (6 bases). There are 13 residues in the CDR3. Per germline, CDR1 MNHNY and CDR2 SVGAGI (reference sequence).